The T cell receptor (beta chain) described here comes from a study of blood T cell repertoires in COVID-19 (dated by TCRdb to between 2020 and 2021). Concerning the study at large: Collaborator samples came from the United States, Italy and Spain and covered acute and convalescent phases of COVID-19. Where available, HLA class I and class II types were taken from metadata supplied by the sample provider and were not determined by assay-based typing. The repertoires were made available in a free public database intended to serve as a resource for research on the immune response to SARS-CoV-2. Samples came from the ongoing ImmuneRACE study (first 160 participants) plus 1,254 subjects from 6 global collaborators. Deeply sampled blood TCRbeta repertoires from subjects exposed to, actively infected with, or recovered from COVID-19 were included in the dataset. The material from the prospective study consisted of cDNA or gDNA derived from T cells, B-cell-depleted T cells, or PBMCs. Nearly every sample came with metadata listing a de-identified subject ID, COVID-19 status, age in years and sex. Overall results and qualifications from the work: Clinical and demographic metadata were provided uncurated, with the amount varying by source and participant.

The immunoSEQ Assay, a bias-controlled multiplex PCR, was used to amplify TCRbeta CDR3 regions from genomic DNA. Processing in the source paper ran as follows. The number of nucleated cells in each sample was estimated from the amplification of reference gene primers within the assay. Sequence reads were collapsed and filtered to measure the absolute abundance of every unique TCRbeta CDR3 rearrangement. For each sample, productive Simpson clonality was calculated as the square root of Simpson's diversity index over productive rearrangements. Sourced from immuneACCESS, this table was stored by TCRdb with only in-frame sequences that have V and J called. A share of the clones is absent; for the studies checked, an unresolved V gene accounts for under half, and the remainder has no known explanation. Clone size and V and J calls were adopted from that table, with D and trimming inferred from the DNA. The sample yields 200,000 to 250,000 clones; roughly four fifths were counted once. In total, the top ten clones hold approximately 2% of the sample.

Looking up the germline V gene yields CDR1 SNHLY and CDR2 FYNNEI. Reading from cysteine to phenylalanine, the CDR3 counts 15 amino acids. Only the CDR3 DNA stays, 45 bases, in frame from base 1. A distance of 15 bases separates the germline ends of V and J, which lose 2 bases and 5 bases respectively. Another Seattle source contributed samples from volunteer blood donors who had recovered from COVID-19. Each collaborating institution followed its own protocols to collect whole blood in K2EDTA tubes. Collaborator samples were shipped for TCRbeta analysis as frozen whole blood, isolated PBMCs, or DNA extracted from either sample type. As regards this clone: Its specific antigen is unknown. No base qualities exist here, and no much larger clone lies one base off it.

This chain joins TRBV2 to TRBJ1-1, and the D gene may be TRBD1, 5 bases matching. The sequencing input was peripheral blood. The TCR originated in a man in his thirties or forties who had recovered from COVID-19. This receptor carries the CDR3 CASSESGRVGTEAFF. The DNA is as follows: TGTGCCAGCAGTGAATCAGGCAGGGTGGGAACTGAAGCTTTCTTT. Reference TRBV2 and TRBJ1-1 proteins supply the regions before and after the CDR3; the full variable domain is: EPEVTQTPSHQVTQMGQEVILRCVPISNHLYFYWYRQILGQKVEFLVSFYNNEISEKSEIFDDQFSVERPDGSNFTLKIRSTKLEDSAMYFCASSESGRVGTEAFFGQGTRLTVV.